The 15 T cell receptor beta chains below all came from one sample that was sequenced in a study of blood T cell repertoires in COVID-19. TCRdb's copy holds only in-frame clones and misses some; the assay was immunoSEQ multiplex PCR. Of about 380,000 clones in the sample, less than 90% are singletons; the top ten hold 2.5% to 3%. Specimen: PBMCs or T cells enriched from blood (not recorded which). Source of these receptors: a woman aged 25 to 45 who had recovered from COVID-19.

The chain links TRBV7-9 to TRBJ2-1; 8 bases agree with TRBD1. CDR1 and CDR2 (germline): SEHNR, FQNEAQ (reference sequence). The CDR3 has 15 residues. After removal of 5 bases from V and 4 bases from J, the junction contained 7 bases not matched to a gene. In DNA form, the CDR3 reads TGTGCCAGCAGCCCAAGACAGGGGAGATACAATGAGCAGTTCTTC. Protein product: CASSPRQGRYNEQFF.

V usage is TRBV6-5 and J usage is TRBJ1-1, with 8 bases lining up with TRBD1. Trimming cost V 2 bases and J 7 bases; bases outside gene matches: 6. The CDR3 sequence is 14 residues long. Germline V gene sequence: CDR1 MNHEY, CDR2 SVGAGI. This CDR3 reads CASSYRQGSNEAFF. The CDR3 nucleotides are TGTGCCAGCAGTTACCGACAGGGGTCTAATGAAGCTTTCTTT.

This clone was seen only once. This chain joins TRBV4-2 and TRBJ2-3; D perhaps matches TRBD2 (6 bases). With 0 bases removed from V and 0 bases from J, the gap between germline ends came to 10 bases. The CDR3 is 16 residues long. CDR1 and CDR2 from the germline V gene are LGHNA and YNFKEQ. CDR3 DNA sequence: TGTGCCAGCAGCCAAGAATCACTAGCTAGCACAGATACGCAGTATTTT. Its protein is CASSQESLASTDTQYF.

J is TRBJ1-1 and V is TRBV5-1; D ambiguous. The CDR3 spans 14 residues. The germline V and J ends were trimmed by 2 bases and 2 bases, with 10 bases remaining between them. Germline V gene data show CDR1 as SGHRS and CDR2 as YFSETQ. CDR3 protein: CASSLNSANTEAFF. CDR3 coding DNA: TGCGCCAGCAGCTTAAATAGCGCAAACACTGAAGCTTTCTTT.

This clone was recorded once. The CDR3 nucleotides read TGTGCCAGCAGGTATACTAGCGGGGCCTACGAGCAGTACTTC. Its protein product is CASRYTSGAYEQYF. The chain recombines TRBV2 with TRBJ2-7; TRBD2 matches 10 bases. CDR3 length equals 14 residues. V lost 6 bases, J lost 2 bases, and 4 bases stayed unmatched. Germline assignment: CDR1 SNHLY and CDR2 FYNNEI.

This clone has more than one count but fewer than ten. The J gene is TRBJ2-7, the V gene TRBV15; a possible D gene is TRBD2 (5 bases). Trimming left V 5 bases short and J 0 bases short, with 8 bases between. The CDR3 has 13 amino acids. Germline CDR1 reads LNHNV; CDR2 reads YYDKDF (reference sequence). The CDR3 loop reads CATSLGVSYEQYF. CDR3 DNA sequence: TGTGCCACCAGCCTCGGGGTCTCCTACGAGCAGTACTTC. Full variable domain (rest looked up from reference TRBV15 and TRBJ2-7): DAMVIQNPRYQVTQFGKPVTLSCSQTLNHNVMYWYQQKSSQAPKLLFHYYDKDFNNEADTPDNFQSRRPNTSFCFLDIRSPGLGDTAMYLCATSLGVSYEQYFGPGTRLTVT.

The chain combines TRBV7-2 with TRBJ1-5; D ambiguous. Germline values: CDR1 SGHTA, CDR2 FQGNSA. This CDR3 contains 13 residues. Trimming pared 3 bases from V and 4 bases from J, leaving 7 bases between. The CDR3 is CASSFQANQPQHF. CDR3 in DNA: TGTGCCAGCAGCTTTCAGGCAAATCAGCCCCAGCATTTT.

The genes are TRBV27 and TRBJ1-2, with TRBD1 matching 8 bases. V lost 5 bases, J lost 4 bases, and 3 bases stayed unmatched. In germline, CDR1 is MNHEY, CDR2 SMNVEV (reference sequence). CDR3 size: 13 residues. CDR3 in DNA: TGTGCCAGCAGTGGACAGGGTTCCTATGGCTACACCTTC. Its protein product is CASSGQGSYGYTF.

This chain joins TRBV3-1 (or the pseudogene TRBV3-2) and TRBJ2-7; D is unresolved. Trimming removed 3 bases from V and 2 bases from J, with 11 bases in between. Germline V lookup: CDR1 LGHDT, CDR2 YNNKEL (reference sequence). The length of the CDR3 is 14 residues. CDR3 bases: TGTGCCAGCAGCCATTATTCTGAGGCCTACGAGCAGTACTTC. As protein: CASSHYSEAYEQYF.

The V gene is TRBV28, the J gene TRBJ2-1; 12 bases line up with TRBD2. This CDR3 contains 14 residues. Germline CDR1 reads MDHEN; CDR2 reads SYDVKM. Trimming at V came to 5 bases and at J to 10 bases, leaving 6 bases not matched to a gene. CDR3: CASSPSGLAGEQFF. The CDR3 DNA reads TGTGCCAGCAGTCCCTCCGGACTAGCGGGAGAGCAGTTCTTC.

The chain carries TRBV7-9 and TRBJ1-2; D gene uncertain. CDR1 and CDR2 (germline): SEHNR, FQNEAQ (reference sequence). The CDR3 has 11 residues. V was pared by 5 bases and J by 7 bases, with 8 bases between. This chain's CDR3 is CASSLEIGYTF. CDR3 bases: TGTGCCAGCAGCCTGGAGATTGGCTACACCTTC.

As for this clone: One end of the junction varies from germline; a read error may be responsible. The chain employs TRBV19 and TRBJ1-2; 8 bases match TRBD1. The CDR3 spans 13 residues. The germline CDR1 and CDR2 sequences are LNHDA and SQIVND (reference sequence). In DNA form, the CDR3 reads TGTGCCAGTAGCAATGACAGGGGAAGGTACTCCGGTTTC. Translated, it gives CASSNDRGRYSGF.

The rearrangement links TRBV2 to TRBJ2-3, with 8 bases that match TRBD2. The germline V gene encodes CDR1 SNHLY and CDR2 FYNNEI. V dropped 6 bases and J dropped 4; count of bases not matched to a gene: 12. CDR3 size: 16 residues. The CDR3 protein is CASSSRSGGSSDTQYF. Written as DNA, the CDR3 is TGTGCCAGCAGCAGTCGAAGCGGGGGAAGCTCAGATACGCAGTATTTT.

This chain connects TRBV5-6 to TRBJ2-6; maybe TRBD1 (5 bases). Germline CDR1 is SGHDT and CDR2 is YYEEEE. This CDR3 is 17 amino acids long. Trimming shortened V by 2 bases and J by 3 bases, and 15 bases separated the two germline ends. As DNA, the CDR3 is TGTGCCAGCAGCTTTTTTCTGGTTCAGGGTGGGGCCAACGTCCTGACTTTC. Translating gives CASSFFLVQGGANVLTF.

CDR3 nucleotides: TGTGCCAGCAGCGCAGGGACAGGGGACATCACTGAAGCTTTCTTT. Translated: CASSAGTGDITEAFF. The genes are TRBV7-3 and TRBJ1-1, with TRBD1 matching over 10 bases. The CDR3 consists of 15 residues. J gave up 4 bases and V 5 bases, and 7 bases lay outside the gene matches. Germline loops: CDR1 SGHTA, CDR2 FQGTGA.